This is a list of T cell receptor beta chains from one sample in a study of monozygotic twins with inflammatory bowel disease. One entry per CDR3 protein, without DNA, is what TCRdb gives after re-calling the 5' RACE reads. The repertoire table contains roughly 120,000 distinct CDR3 sequences. Material for sequencing was blood. The receptors stem from a human donor with ulcerative colitis or Crohn's disease, or a healthy co-twin of an affected twin (not recorded which). Each CDR3 is given with its conserved first and last residue.

V gene	J gene	CDR3 protein
TRBV20-1	TRBJ2-5	CSARSGYQETQYF
TRBV7-9	TRBJ1-4	CASSSSGTEKLFF
TRBV6-5	TRBJ1-5	CASSYSRHQPQHF
TRBV12-3/TRBV12-4	TRBJ2-5	CATGYLQETQYF
TRBV9	TRBJ2-3	CASSMGASSADTQYF
TRBV18	TRBJ1-2	CASSPSGENYGYTF
TRBV25-1	TRBJ1-4	CASTEGPEGEKLFF
TRBV4-3	TRBJ1-2	CASSQGWRPGWGYTF
TRBV7-8	TRBJ1-1	CASSSTRVWGGTEAFF
TRBV11-3	TRBJ2-5	CASSLGGIETQYF
TRBV10-3	TRBJ1-3	CAISGQGKHTIYF
TRBV6-4	TRBJ2-1	CASRQQGGEQFF
TRBV18	TRBJ2-5	CASSPKTSSQETQYF
TRBV4-3	TRBJ1-5	CASSPSTGQTYQPQHF
TRBV20-1	TRBJ2-1	CSARVPTGATFNEQFF
TRBV7-2	TRBJ2-3	CASSLMSTDTQYF
TRBV27	TRBJ1-2	CASSLQPYHGYTF
TRBV7-9	TRBJ2-3	CASREGTSGLRDTQYF
TRBV5-6	TRBJ2-3	CASSMDVGVDTQYF
TRBV6-5	TRBJ2-3	CASSYGPSSYQRDTQYF
TRBV5-6	TRBJ1-6	CASSSGTGAHGSPLHF
TRBV3-1	TRBJ2-7	CASSREVLYEQYF
TRBV20-1	TRBJ2-7	CSARGTGISYEQYF
TRBV11-1	TRBJ2-3	CASSFTGADTQYF
TRBV5-1	TRBJ2-1	CASSKESSSYNEQFF
TRBV5-6	TRBJ2-1	CASSTSWDEQFF
TRBV12-3/TRBV12-4	TRBJ1-5	CASSPGPFNQPQHF